This entry lists 32 T cell receptor beta chains sequenced from one sample in a study of T cell repertoires in ileal Crohn's disease. Data came from immunoSEQ multiplex PCR; TCRdb stores just in-frame clones and leaves some out. The sample lists about 62,000 clones; 70% to 90% were seen once. Time point here: neoterminal ileum biopsy at postoperative endoscopy, about 6 months after surgery. Sequences were obtained from ileal tissue. The receptors come from an adult with Crohn's disease.

V gene TRBV14 combines with J gene TRBJ1-1; no clear D. Per the germline V gene, CDR1 is SGHDN and CDR2 is FVKESK. This CDR3 region has 14 residues. Trimming took off 0 bases at V and 0 bases at J, with 5 bases between the two ends. The CDR3 sequence is CASSQDRLNTEAFF. CDR3 DNA sequence: TGTGCCAGCAGCCAAGATCGGTTGAACACTGAAGCTTTCTTT.

V gene TRBV5-6 combines with J gene TRBJ1-6, with TRBD1 matching over 10 bases. With V trimmed by 2 bases and J by 6 bases, 2 bases remained unmatched. The CDR3 is 15 amino acids. Germline assignment: CDR1 SGHDT and CDR2 YYEEEE. The CDR3 loop reads CASSFGDRGNSPLHF. CDR3 nucleotides: TGTGCCAGCAGCTTTGGGGACAGGGGTAATTCACCCCTCCACTTT. Supplemented by reference TRBV5-6 and TRBJ1-6, the full variable domain reads DAGVTQSPTHLIKTRGQQVTLRCSPKSGHDTVSWYQQALGQGPQFIFQYYEEEERQRGNFPDRFSGHQFPNYSSELNVNALLLGDSALYLCASSFGDRGNSPLHFGNGTRLTVT.

The chain recombines TRBV12-1 with TRBJ1-1; TRBD1 was called by the table and not checked on the DNA. TRBV12-1 is an annotated pseudogene. This CDR3 has 17 amino acids. Here the CDR3 DNA reads TGTGCCAGCAGCTTTGGACCGGGACAGGGGGTGGGGACGGAAGCTTTCTTT. This encodes CASSFGPGQGVGTEAFF.

The chain joins TRBV19 to TRBJ1-2; 7 bases map to TRBD1. Germline V lookup: CDR1 LNHDA, CDR2 SQIVND (reference sequence). Trimming removed 3 bases from V and 4 bases from J; junction bases left unmatched: 8. The CDR3 totals 15 residues. CDR3 DNA sequence: TGTGCCAGTAGTATTACGGGACAGCATCTCTATGGCTACACCTTC. Translation gives CASSITGQHLYGYTF.

V is TRBV4-3 and J is TRBJ2-5; weak D call: TRBD1 (5 bases). This CDR3 region has 13 residues. The germline CDR1 and CDR2 sequences are LGHNA and YSLEER. The germline V and J ends were trimmed by 6 bases and 1 base, with 9 bases remaining between them. The CDR3 here is CASSLTAQETQYF. The DNA for the CDR3 is TGCGCCAGCAGTCTGACAGCCCAAGAGACCCAGTACTTC.

The chain carries TRBV28 and TRBJ2-7; maybe TRBD1 (6 bases). Germline CDR1 and CDR2: MDHEN and SYDVKM. The CDR3 covers 11 residues. With 3 bases removed from V and 11 bases from J, the gap between germline ends came to 11 bases. The CDR3 DNA reads TGTGCCAGCAGTTTTAGGGCAGGGGAGTACGTC. Encoded protein: CASSFRAGEYV.

V gene TRBV5-1 combines with J gene TRBJ2-5; 10 nucleotides align to TRBD1. From germline, CDR1 is SGHRS and CDR2 YFSETQ. The CDR3 length is 15 residues. Trimming took 3 bases from V and 5 from J; bases not matched to a gene: 7. The CDR3 reads CASSSRQGAWETQYF. CDR3 DNA: TGCGCCAGCAGCTCACGACAGGGGGCTTGGGAGACCCAGTACTTC.

The rearrangement links TRBV11-3 to TRBJ2-1, with TRBD2 matching 8 bases. V dropped 5 bases and J dropped 6; count of bases not matched to a gene: 9. There are 15 residues in the CDR3. CDR1 is SGHNT and CDR2 is YENEEA in the germline V gene. The CDR3 nucleotides read TGTGCCAGCAGCCACGGCAGCGGGGGTTTCAATGAGCAGTTCTTC. Translated, it gives CASSHGSGGFNEQFF.

The rearrangement uses TRBV7-2 and TRBJ1-1; TRBD1 matches 9 bases. In germline, CDR1 is SGHTA, CDR2 FQGNSA. The CDR3 loop spans 15 amino acids. The junction had 7 bases not matched to a gene; V was cut back by 5 bases and J by 3 bases. The CDR3 sequence: CASSPRQGVHTEAFF. DNA of the CDR3: TGTGCCAGCAGCCCCCGACAGGGGGTGCACACTGAAGCTTTCTTT.

V is TRBV19 and J is TRBJ2-1; tentatively, D is TRBD2 (6 bases). The CDR3 consists of 14 residues. Trimming stripped 4 bases from V and 5 bases from J, with 12 bases between. The germline V gene has CDR1 LNHDA and CDR2 SQIVND (reference sequence). CDR3 sequence reads: CASSRRGVDNEQFF. For the CDR3, the DNA is TGTGCCAGTAGTAGGAGGGGAGTGGACAATGAGCAGTTCTTC.

This clone was detected only a few times. The chain carries TRBV28 and TRBJ1-2; 10 nucleotides agree with TRBD1. J lost 4 bases, V lost 7 bases, and 6 bases had no gene match. CDR3 size: 14 residues. CDR1 MDHEN and CDR2 SYDVKM come from the germline V gene. The CDR3 region has the DNA TGTGCCAGCACCTGGACAGGGGGTGTCTATGGCTACACCTTC. Its translation is CASTWTGGVYGYTF.

V usage is TRBV5-1 and J usage is TRBJ1-3; D uncertain. Looked up from germline, CDR1 is SGHRS and CDR2 is YFSETQ. V shed 4 bases and J shed 0 bases, with 8 bases lying between them. The CDR3 length is 14 residues. The CDR3 bases are TGCGCCAGCAGCCCGCTGAGCTCTGGAAACACCATATATTTT. This sequence encodes CASSPLSSGNTIYF. The full variable domain, with the rest looked up from reference TRBV5-1 and TRBJ1-3, is KAGVTQTPRYLIKTRGQQVTLSCSPISGHRSVSWYQQTPGQGLQFLFEYFSETQRNKGNFPGRFSGRQFSNSRSEMNVSTLELGDSALYLCASSPLSSGNTIYFGEGSWLTVV.

This chain connects TRBV4-1 to TRBJ2-7; D might be TRBD2 (5 bases). The germline CDR1 and CDR2 sequences are MGHRA and YSYEKL. The CDR3 totals 15 residues. The germline V and J ends were trimmed by 0 bases and 2 bases, with 11 bases remaining between them. The CDR3 loop reads CASSQETNGAYEQYF. The CDR3 DNA follows: TGCGCCAGCAGCCAAGAAACCAACGGGGCCTACGAGCAGTACTTC.

The chain has TRBV2 and TRBJ1-1, with D perhaps TRBD1 (5 bases). The CDR3 consists of 12 residues. The germline gives CDR1 SNHLY, CDR2 FYNNEI. V was shortened by 6 bases and J by 11 bases, with 16 bases between the two germline ends. The CDR3: CASRGREGKAFF. The CDR3 DNA sequence: TGTGCCAGCAGGGGCAGGGAAGGGAAGGCTTTCTTT.

This chain links TRBV4-2 with TRBJ1-1, with D perhaps matching TRBD1 (5 bases). The CDR3 runs to 14 residues. Germline values: CDR1 LGHNA, CDR2 YNFKEQ. V lost 3 bases to trimming and J lost 1 base, with 9 bases between them. DNA of the CDR3: TGTGCCAGCAGCCATACCGGGGGGAACACTGAAGCTTTCTTT. Translated: CASSHTGGNTEAFF.

J is TRBJ2-1 and V is TRBV11-3; D remains unclear. The V end was cut by 1 base, the J end by 3 bases, with 4 bases between. Germline V gene lookup returns CDR1 SGHNT and CDR2 YENEEA. This CDR3 is 13 amino acids long. The CDR3 bases are TGTGCCAGCAGCTTAGCGGTCTACAATGAGCAGTTCTTC. It translates to CASSLAVYNEQFF.

J is TRBJ1-2 and V is TRBV5-6, with D hard to call. The CDR3 extends over 14 amino acids. Germline V gene sequence: CDR1 SGHDT, CDR2 YYEEEE. The V end was cut by 2 bases, the J end by 0 bases, with 8 bases between. Written as DNA, the CDR3 is TGTGCCAGCAGCTTTTCCCGGGCTAACTATGGCTACACCTTC. It translates to CASSFSRANYGYTF.

This chain connects TRBV9 to TRBJ2-3; 9 nucleotides agree with TRBD1. Germline V gene data show CDR1 as SGDLS and CDR2 as YYNGEE. The CDR3 sequence is 15 residues long. After removal of 4 bases from V and 4 bases from J, the junction contained 7 bases not matched to a gene. The CDR3 DNA reads TGTGCCAGCAGCCTGGGACAGGGATGGGCAGATACGCAGTATTTT. It is translated as CASSLGQGWADTQYF.

The CDR3 DNA follows: TGTGCCAGCAGCGTAGGAATGACAGGGACGAATTCACCCCTCCACTTT. Protein product: CASSVGMTGTNSPLHF. The genes are TRBV9 and TRBJ1-6, with TRBD1 matching 7 bases. V was clipped by 0 bases and J by 7 bases; unmatched bases: 7. Germline assignment: CDR1 SGDLS and CDR2 YYNGEE. This CDR3 has 16 residues.

This rearrangement joins TRBV6-1 to TRBJ2-3, with 10 bases aligning to TRBD2. Germline-derived CDR1 and CDR2 are MNHNS and SASEGT. The CDR3 runs to 14 residues. After removal of 8 bases from V and 3 bases from J, the junction contained 5 bases not matched to a gene. The CDR3 nucleotides are TGTGCCAGCGGCCTTAGCGGGGGGACAGATACGCAGTATTTT. This codes for CASGLSGGTDTQYF.

The chain combines TRBV9 with TRBJ2-7; 7 nucleotides match TRBD1. The CDR3 runs 14 residues. CDR1 is SGDLS and CDR2 is YYNGEE in the germline V gene. V lost 4 bases, J lost 6 bases, and 10 bases stayed unmatched. CDR3 in DNA: TGTGCCAGCAGCCCCCGACAGGGAGCCTCCGAGCAGTACTTC. It specifies CASSPRQGASEQYF.

This rearrangement joins TRBV4-2 to TRBJ2-1, with TRBD2 matching 10 bases. Germline V gene lookup returns CDR1 LGHNA and CDR2 YNFKEQ. The CDR3 consists of 16 residues. V was pared by 0 bases and J by 9 bases, with 8 bases of the junction left unmatched. The CDR3 region has the DNA TGTGCCAGCAGCCAAGATCCTAGCGGGAGAGCGGGTGAGCAGTTCTTC. Residues: CASSQDPSGRAGEQFF.

This chain joins TRBV7-9 and TRBJ2-7; 7 bases agree with TRBD1. Germline CDR1 and CDR2: SEHNR and FQNEAQ (reference sequence). CDR3 length: 13 residues. V lost 6 bases and J lost 3; bases outside the gene matches: 5. The CDR3 spells CASRDGTVYEQYF. The CDR3 nucleotides are TGTGCCAGCAGGGACGGGACAGTCTACGAGCAGTACTTC.

The gene calls are TRBV2 and TRBJ1-5; tentatively, D is TRBD1 (6 bases). CDR1 SNHLY and CDR2 FYNNEI come from the germline V gene. There are 16 residues in the CDR3. V lost 6 bases, J lost 6 bases, and 21 bases lay in between. The CDR3 loop reads CASSAVPGIGGQPQHF. DNA of the CDR3: TGTGCCAGCAGCGCGGTGCCGGGCATAGGGGGTCAGCCCCAGCATTTT.

The chain joins TRBV29-1 to TRBJ2-7; a weak D match, TRBD1 (5 bases). CDR1 is SQVTM and CDR2 is ANQGSEA in the germline V gene. V was shortened by 0 bases and J by 5 bases, with 11 bases between the two germline ends. The CDR3 is 13 amino acids. DNA for the CDR3: TGCAGCGTTGAAGATCACAGGAACGACGAGCAGTACTTC. Protein sequence: CSVEDHRNDEQYF.

CDR3 loop: CASSLAGQGEEKLFF. Written as DNA, the CDR3 is TGTGCCAGCAGCTTGGCAGGACAGGGTGAGGAAAAACTGTTTTTT. J is TRBJ1-4 and V is TRBV5-4; TRBD1 matches 8 bases. V shed 0 bases, J shed 8 bases, and the junction held 6 bases outside the gene matches. In germline, CDR1 is SGHNT, CDR2 YYREEE (reference sequence). This CDR3 spans 15 amino acids.

V gene TRBV5-6 combines with J gene TRBJ2-1; D call uncertain. V was shortened by 1 base and J by 6 bases, with 20 bases between the two germline ends. Germline V gene sequence: CDR1 SGHDT, CDR2 YYEEEE. The CDR3 length is 17 residues. CDR3 nucleotide sequence: TGTGCCAGCAGCTTGTATGCCCGCCGAAACCCTATCAATGAGCAGTTCTTC. Translating gives CASSLYARRNPINEQFF.

The J gene is TRBJ1-4, the V gene TRBV25-1; D perhaps matches TRBD1 (6 bases). The CDR3 sequence is 14 residues long. Trimming took 2 bases from V and 8 from J, leaving 12 bases between them. The germline V gene encodes CDR1 MGHDK and CDR2 SYGVNS. CDR3 amino acids: CASSEQGLKEKLFF. The CDR3 DNA reads as TGTGCCAGCAGTGAACAGGGGTTAAAAGAAAAACTGTTTTTT.

The rearrangement links TRBV18 to TRBJ2-3; D unclear. Trimming took off 5 bases at V and 0 bases at J, with 9 bases between the two ends. Per the germline V gene, CDR1 is KGHSH and CDR2 is LQKENI. The CDR3 spans 14 residues. CDR3 sequence: CASSVLSSTDTQYF. The CDR3 bases are TGTGCCAGCTCAGTTCTCTCCAGCACAGATACGCAGTATTTT.

The gene calls are TRBV11-2 and TRBJ2-1, with D maybe TRBD1 (5 bases). With 5 bases removed from V and 0 bases from J, the gap between germline ends came to 11 bases. The CDR3 is 15 amino acids. In germline, CDR1 is SGHAT, CDR2 FQNNGV. CDR3: CASSVIRGSYNEQFF. CDR3 nucleotides: TGTGCCAGCAGCGTAATTAGGGGCTCCTACAATGAGCAGTTCTTC.

In DNA, the CDR3 is TGCGCCAGCAGCCTCGGTCCCGGGACAGACTATGGCTACACCTTC. It codes for CASSLGPGTDYGYTF. The chain joins TRBV5-1 to TRBJ1-2, with 7 bases matching TRBD1. Trimming took 4 bases from V and 3 from J; bases not matched to a gene: 9. In germline, CDR1 is SGHRS, CDR2 YFSETQ. The CDR3 spans 15 residues.

The chain links TRBV5-1 to TRBJ1-6; 9 nucleotides agree with TRBD1. This CDR3 region has 14 residues. Germline CDR1 reads SGHRS; CDR2 reads YFSETQ. The ends lost 6 bases at V and 8 bases at J; junction bases unmatched: 6. CDR3 in amino acids: CASTPGDRDSPLHF. The CDR3 DNA follows: TGCGCCAGCACCCCGGGGGACAGGGATTCACCCCTCCACTTT.